These T cell receptor beta chains were read from a single sample in a study of shared clonotypes between healthy human individuals. Assay used: immunoSEQ multiplex PCR; TCRdb lists only in-frame clones, some missing. The data show under 650,000 clones, 95% to 97% seen once. The sample was naive CD4+ T cells sorted from blood. The receptors derive from a woman aged 30 to 39 in good health. Each CDR3 is given with its conserved first and last residue. The order of the fields is D gene, J gene, clone size, V gene, CDR3 DNA, CDR3 protein. The D gene is left open where the match is weak. Size tells how often a clone was seen (once, few, many) or the class of an expanded clone, and some rows leave it out.

d_gene: TRBD1
j_gene: TRBJ2-7
abundance: -
v_gene: TRBV19
CDR3nt: TGTGCCAGTAGTGTGTACTCGGGACAGACCTCCTACGAGCAGTACTTC
CDR3aa: CASSVYSGQTSYEQYF

d_gene: -
j_gene: TRBJ2-7
abundance: -
v_gene: TRBV5-1
CDR3nt: TGCGCCAGCAGCTTGAGCGACTTATCCTACGAGCAGTACTTC
CDR3aa: CASSLSDLSYEQYF

d_gene: -
j_gene: TRBJ1-5
abundance: few
v_gene: TRBV2
CDR3nt: TGTGCCAGCAGTGGGCAGGTTGGCAATCAGCCCCAGCATTTT
CDR3aa: CASSGQVGNQPQHF

d_gene: TRBD2
j_gene: TRBJ2-1
abundance: once
v_gene: TRBV5-4
CDR3nt: TGTGCCAGCAGCTGGACTAGCGGGGAAAACAATGAGCAGTTCTTC
CDR3aa: CASSWTSGENNEQFF

d_gene: -
j_gene: TRBJ2-1
abundance: -
v_gene: TRBV6-5
CDR3nt: TGTGCCAGCAGTTACGCCCAACTAGGGGTCCATGAGCAGTTCTTC
CDR3aa: CASSYAQLGVHEQFF

d_gene: TRBD2
j_gene: TRBJ2-3
abundance: once
v_gene: TRBV29-1
CDR3nt: TGCAGCGTTGCCGGGGGGGGAGGAAGAAGCACAGATACGCAGTATTTT
CDR3aa: CSVAGGGGRSTDTQYF

d_gene: -
j_gene: TRBJ2-7
abundance: -
v_gene: TRBV6-1
CDR3nt: TGTGCCAGCAGTCGATCGGGACTTACTTACGAGCAGTACTTC
CDR3aa: CASSRSGLTYEQYF

d_gene: -
j_gene: TRBJ1-1
abundance: -
v_gene: TRBV5-5
CDR3nt: TGTGCCAGCCTACCGGGCCAGACGTCAGGGGAAGCTTTCTTT
CDR3aa: CASLPGQTSGEAFF

d_gene: -
j_gene: TRBJ2-7
abundance: once
v_gene: TRBV6-1
CDR3nt: TGTGCCAGCAGTGAAATTGAGTTCCCGGGAGAGCCCTACGAGCAGTACTTC
CDR3aa: CASSEIEFPGEPYEQYF

d_gene: TRBD1
j_gene: TRBJ1-1
abundance: -
v_gene: TRBV19
CDR3nt: TGTGCCAGTAGTATCCAGGGGGCGAGGGCTGAAGCTTTCTTT
CDR3aa: CASSIQGARAEAFF

d_gene: -
j_gene: TRBJ1-5
abundance: -
v_gene: TRBV2
CDR3nt: TGTGCCAGCAGGGAACAGGGTGCGACTTTTGTTAAGCATTTT
CDR3aa: CASREQGATFVKHF

d_gene: TRBD2
j_gene: TRBJ2-1
abundance: few
v_gene: TRBV2
CDR3nt: TGTGCCAGCCCGAAGGGGACTAGCGGGGCCGCAGAGCAGTTCTTC
CDR3aa: CASPKGTSGAAEQFF

d_gene: TRBD1
j_gene: TRBJ1-2
abundance: -
v_gene: TRBV28
CDR3nt: TGTGCCAGCAGTCCCGCGGGACAGGGCTACACCTTC
CDR3aa: CASSPAGQGYTF

d_gene: TRBD1
j_gene: TRBJ2-1
abundance: -
v_gene: TRBV28
CDR3nt: TGTGCCAGCAGTCCTGGACAGGGTTACAATGAGCAGTTCTTC
CDR3aa: CASSPGQGYNEQFF